This T cell receptor (beta chain) was captured by sequencing in a study of T-cell reconstitution after alpha-beta-depleted transplantation in children. For TCRbeta, the library was prepared with unique molecular identifiers. Using its own MiXCR run on the PCR reads, TCRdb lists one record per CDR3 protein. The data show some 520,000 distinct CDR3 sequences, with 30% to 35% seen just once and around 2.3% held by the top ten. The germline CDR1 and CDR2 sequences are SGHVS and FQNEAQ. The CDR3 is 14 amino acids. V dropped 5 bases and J dropped 14 bases, with 21 bases sitting between them. The source of this sequence is a human donor who donated a stem cell graft to a child with aplastic anemia. This specimen was PBMCs from the stem cell graft donor, taken from the stem cell graft. The J gene is TRBJ2-2, the V gene TRBV7-8; D assignment may be TRBD1 or TRBD2 (5 bases each). As DNA, the CDR3 is TGTGCCAGCAGCCCACCTTCGGGACCCTGGAAACTGTTTTTT. The encoded protein is CASSPPSGPWKLFF.